The 17 T cell receptor beta chains reported below all come from one sample, sequenced in a study of blood T cell repertoires in COVID-19. This table comes from immunoSEQ multiplex PCR, and its TCRdb copy is limited to in-frame clones, with some not included. The sample records over 250,000 clones, 75% to 90% being singletons. Sequencing was done on a sample of peripheral blood. These receptor sequences come from a woman in her 70s with COVID-19, enrolled during active disease.

This chain joins TRBV27 and TRBJ2-7; TRBD2 agrees at 9 bases. CDR3 size: 16 residues. After removal of 3 bases from V and 3 bases from J, the junction contained 9 bases not matched to a gene. Germline CDR1 is MNHEY and CDR2 is SMNVEV (reference sequence). CDR3 DNA sequence: TGTGCCAGCAGTTTGTGGGATAGCGGGGGACTCTACGAGCAGTACTTC. It encodes CASSLWDSGGLYEQYF.

The chain links TRBV19 to TRBJ2-2; D is unresolved. V was shortened by 5 bases and J by 0 bases, with 7 bases between the two germline ends. The germline V gene encodes CDR1 LNHDA and CDR2 SQIVND (reference sequence). The CDR3 has 14 amino acids. CDR3 nucleotide sequence: TGTGCCAGTAGTTTCTCTGCGAACACCGGGGAGCTGTTTTTT. The encoded protein is CASSFSANTGELFF.

This clone has only a few counts. V gene TRBV4-1 combines with J gene TRBJ2-1, with a weak D call TRBD1 (6 bases). Trimming took off 2 bases at V and 0 bases at J, with 17 bases between the two ends. The CDR3 consists of 18 residues. The V gene's germline CDR1 is MGHRA and CDR2 YSYEKL. CDR3 in amino acids: CASSQLAGQSSSYNEQFF. The CDR3, as DNA: TGCGCCAGCAGCCAACTGGCCGGACAGTCTAGCTCCTACAATGAGCAGTTCTTC.

In this sample, this clone turned up once. This sequence joins TRBV4-1 and TRBJ2-5; tentative D call: TRBD1 (6 bases). Germline V gene data show CDR1 as MGHRA and CDR2 as YSYEKL. Trimming stripped 3 bases from V and 0 bases from J, with 11 bases between. The CDR3 sequence is 15 residues long. For the CDR3, the DNA is TGCGCCAGCAGCCAGCTAGACAGGTACCAAGAGACCCAGTACTTC. Residues: CASSQLDRYQETQYF.

CDR3 DNA sequence: TGTGCCAGCAGCCCTCCACAGGGTTCTAATGAAAAACTGTTTTTT. Translated, it gives CASSPPQGSNEKLFF. The chain couples TRBV11-2 to TRBJ1-4; tentative D call: TRBD1 (6 bases). Between the trimmed V and J ends, which lost 5 bases and 3 bases, there was a span of 13 bases. Germline CDR1 and CDR2: SGHAT and FQNNGV. CDR3 length: 15 residues.

V usage is TRBV6-2 or TRBV6-3 and J usage is TRBJ2-7; the D gene is possibly TRBD1 (5 bases). With 0 bases removed from V and 0 bases from J, the gap between germline ends came to 9 bases. Germline assignment: CDR1 MNHEY and CDR2 SVGEGT. The CDR3 runs 15 residues. CDR3 DNA: TGTGCCAGCAGTTACTCCCCAGGGATCTCCTACGAGCAGTACTTC. It specifies CASSYSPGISYEQYF.

The chain has TRBV5-4 and TRBJ2-1; TRBD2 aligns across 13 bases. V lost 0 bases to trimming and J lost 4 bases; unmatched junction nucleotides: 4. CDR3 length: 17 residues. CDR1 and CDR2 (germline): SGHNT, YYREEE (reference sequence). CDR3 sequence: CASSLARGLAGYNEQFF. For the CDR3, the DNA is TGTGCCAGCAGCTTGGCTCGGGGACTAGCGGGATACAATGAGCAGTTCTTC.

The genes are TRBV5-1 and TRBJ2-7; tentatively, D is TRBD2 (6 bases). The CDR3 loop spans 15 amino acids. Germline values: CDR1 SGHRS, CDR2 YFSETQ. Trimming removed 1 base from V and 7 bases from J, with 18 bases in between. In nucleotides, the CDR3 is TGCGCCAGCAGCTTGAACCGCAGGAGGGGTAGGGAGCAGTACTTC. It yields the protein CASSLNRRRGREQYF.

The chain has TRBV19 and TRBJ1-4; 8 bases are shared with TRBD1. Trimming cost V 6 bases and J 6 bases; bases outside gene matches: 6. The V gene's germline CDR1 is LNHDA and CDR2 SQIVND (reference sequence). The CDR3 has 14 residues. CDR3 DNA: TGTGCCAGTAGCTGGACAGGGCGGGATGAAAAACTGTTTTTT. The encoded protein is CASSWTGRDEKLFF. Drawing the rest from reference TRBV19 and TRBJ1-4, the complete variable domain is DGGITQSPKYLFRKEGQNVTLSCEQNLNHDAMYWYRQDPGQGLRLIYYSQIVNDFQKGDIAEGYSVSREKKESFPLTVTSAQKNPTAFYLCASSWTGRDEKLFFGSGTQLSVL.

This chain connects TRBV10-1 to TRBJ2-7, with 8 bases aligning to TRBD1. Germline CDR1 WNHNN, CDR2 SYGVQD (reference sequence). The CDR3 runs 13 residues. The junction had 10 bases not matched to a gene; V was cut back by 10 bases and J by 5 bases. The CDR3 coding sequence is TGCGCCACCCCCCGAGACAGGGGCCACGAGCAGTACTTC. Protein product: CATPRDRGHEQYF.

About this clone itself: The same CDR3 arises from other DNA sequences in this sample as well. This chain connects TRBV6-5 to TRBJ1-3; the D is unclear. CDR1 MNHEY and CDR2 SVGAGI come from the germline V gene. This CDR3 is 16 amino acids long. V was clipped by 0 bases and J by 0 bases, with 9 bases between them. In DNA form, the CDR3 reads TGTGCCAGCAGTTACTCTCCCTTGAGCTCTGGAAACACCATATATTTT. Translating gives CASSYSPLSSGNTIYF.

This chain links TRBV7-3 with TRBJ2-2; D gene uncertain. The germline V and J ends were trimmed by 2 bases and 6 bases, with 10 bases remaining between them. This CDR3 has 14 amino acids. Germline V lookup: CDR1 SGHTA, CDR2 FQGTGA. The CDR3 DNA is TGTGCCAGCAGCTTAGGATCAGGCGCCGGGGAGCTGTTTTTT. As protein: CASSLGSGAGELFF.

This chain joins TRBV5-1 and TRBJ2-7; D is possibly TRBD2 (5 bases). Trimming left V 1 base short and J 0 bases short, with 11 bases between. CDR3 size: 15 residues. Germline V gene lookup returns CDR1 SGHRS and CDR2 YFSETQ. The CDR3 sequence: CASSLTSGSSYEQYF. Here the CDR3 DNA reads TGCGCCAGCAGCTTGACCTCGGGGAGCTCCTACGAGCAGTACTTC.

The chain employs TRBV3-1 (or the pseudogene TRBV3-2) and TRBJ1-1; TRBD1 is a possible D gene (5 bases). Between the trimmed V and J ends, which lost 4 bases and 11 bases, there was a span of 11 bases. The CDR3 is 11 amino acids. Per germline, CDR1 LGHDT and CDR2 YNNKEL (reference sequence). The CDR3 sequence is CASSRGEGAFF. The CDR3 DNA sequence: TGTGCCAGCAGCCGGGGGGAGGGGGCTTTCTTT.

V usage is TRBV30 and J usage is TRBJ2-5, with a possible D match to TRBD1 (5 bases). The V gene's germline CDR1 is GTSNPN and CDR2 SVGIG (reference sequence). V lost 4 bases to trimming and J lost 1 base, with 10 bases between them. The CDR3 runs to 13 residues. The CDR3 sequence is CAWNGAVQETQYF. CDR3 DNA sequence: TGTGCCTGGAATGGGGCAGTCCAAGAGACCCAGTACTTC.

The gene calls are TRBV20-1 and TRBJ2-5; no reliable D call. Germline V gene sequence: CDR1 DFQATT, CDR2 SNEGSKA (reference sequence). Trimming took off 6 bases at V and 2 bases at J, with 10 bases between the two ends. This CDR3 is 12 amino acids long. The CDR3 spells CSASWRQETQYF. CDR3 coding DNA: TGCAGTGCCAGTTGGCGGCAAGAGACCCAGTACTTC.

V and J are TRBV5-6 and TRBJ1-5; D may be TRBD1 (5 bases). Germline CDR1 SGHDT, CDR2 YYEEEE. Trimming removed 3 bases at V and 0 bases at J, with 13 bases between. This CDR3 is built from 16 residues. This CDR3 reads CASSYEAGISNQPQHF. In DNA form, the CDR3 reads TGTGCCAGCAGCTACGAAGCAGGGATTAGCAATCAGCCCCAGCATTTT.